A single TCR beta chain is shown here with its context. What this receptor recognizes is not known. Per-base qualities were not stored, and no clone one base away is much larger. In the paper's terms, the treatment or condition label means: live attenuated yellow fever vaccine strain. At each blood-draw timepoint, two biological replicates of bulk PBMCs were obtained. A standard Ficoll-Paque protocol was used to isolate PBMCs from peripheral blood. TriZol was used to extract RNA from bulk PBMCs, CD4 and CD8 fractions, and dextramer-positive and dextramer-negative fractions. This record belongs to a study of T cells after yellow fever vaccination (dated by TCRdb to the late 2010s). The study in broad terms: The SMART-Seq v4 Ultra Low Input RNA kit was used to prepare libraries from fractions with low cell numbers. To follow T-cell clones before and after primary and booster YFV17D yellow fever vaccination, bulk TCR alpha and beta repertoires were sequenced over time. Two healthy male donors, one aged 18 to 30 and one aged 30 to 40 years, made up the cohort. Blood was drawn at multiple timepoints before and after primary and secondary immunization, with bulk PBMC replicates and cell subsets isolated. What the authors observed across the whole study: A small fraction of clonotypes appeared in both the CD4 and CD8 compartments, likely as a result of convergent recombination. Because the study included only a couple of donors, the extent to which the findings can be generalized is limited. The secondary T-cell response was found to be weaker but faster than the primary response, with a peak reached on day 5 rather than on day 15. Most clones expanded after primary vaccination (about 95% of CD4 and roughly 90% of CD8) were re-detected after the booster, suggesting that broad memory maintenance occurred. Because abundant contaminating clonotypes from the bulk population could be contained in FACS-sorted repertoires, computational filtering was required.

TCR cDNA was synthesized by 5'RACE template switching, which introduced a universal primer site and unique molecular identifiers. Priming for cDNA synthesis came from both the TCR alpha and TCR beta constant segments. Library amplification used two PCR steps, and the second PCR step added sample barcodes and sequencing adapters. Sequencing of libraries was performed on Illumina HiSeq 2500 (2x100 bp) or NovaSeq (2x150 bp). From the authors' description of their analysis: Demultiplexing of reads and collapsing into UMI consensus sequences were performed with MIGEC, and V(D)J alignment was carried out with MiXCR. Vaccine-responding clonotypes were identified with edgeR using replicate PBMC samples, with FDR below 0.01 and a log2 fold change above 5 up to day 15 being required. Each bulk clonotype was labeled CD4 or CD8 based on which sequenced repertoire, CD4 or CD8, contained the clonotype at higher abundance. Through fastp at Q25 and MiXCR, TCRdb rebuilt clones from the public reads, retaining in-frame beta chains. All rows with the same CDR3 protein become a single entry with the most common DNA and genes. TCRdb's processing, not the authors', yielded these V and J calls. Across this sample there are 450,000 to 550,000 distinct CDR3 sequences, with roughly a fifth seen only once. The top ten hold around 15% of the sample.

The TCR comes from a man aged 25-45 years who received the YFV17D yellow fever vaccine. The sample in question was PBMCs, obtained 15 days after the yellow fever booster vaccination.

The bases are TGTGCCAGCTACTCTCGTAGCACCTACGAGCAGTACTTC. It is translated as CASYSRSTYEQYF. The chain is made from TRBV5-5 and TRBJ2-7, with the D gene not clear enough to name. V lost 7 bases and J lost 2 bases; the stretch between them is 13 bases long. CDR1 SGHKS and CDR2 YYEKEE were looked up in the germline V gene (reference sequence). From the cysteine through the phenylalanine, the CDR3 covers 13 amino acids. Only CDR3 DNA remains: 39 bases, in frame from the first base.